This TCR beta chain was captured in a study of OX40 agonist ivuxolimab in advanced cancers. Study details: Ivuxolimab, an antibody that agonizes OX40 (CD134), was administered to the patients.

Germline V CDR1 and CDR2: LNHDA, SQIVND (reference sequence). Trimming removed 3 bases at V and 4 bases at J, with 12 bases between. This CDR3 contains 14 residues. Study observations and caveats: Some patients without response likewise showed low normalized clonal expansion. The study observed clonal expansion of CD4+ and CD8+ blood T cells by week 6 at 0.1 to 3.0 mg/kg.

In the case of this clone: Its target is unknown.

Libraries were prepared by immunoSEQ multiplex PCR; TCRdb keeps only in-frame clonotypes and omits some of them. Of around 20,000 clones listed, around three quarters were seen once; the top ten hold approximately 14%. Sequencing was performed on CD4+ or CD8+ T cells sorted from blood, taken in a trial of the OX40 agonist ivuxolimab. The TCR was taken from an adult with an advanced solid tumor such as melanoma, head and neck, liver or kidney cancer. The genes are TRBV19 and TRBJ1-1; possible D gene TRBD1, 5 bases. The CDR3 region has the DNA TGTGCCAGTAGTATGGGCGGGGGGGTCACTGAAGCTTTCTTT. It codes for CASSMGGGVTEAFF.